The following is a TCR beta chain sequence with its context. Its antigen is currently unknown. These data belong to a study of CD8+ T cells in alopecia areata. Study-wide background: The study gave treated patients oral tofacitinib at 5 to 10 mg twice daily. Scoring of severity for treated patients was based on percentage of affected scalp area.

Study-wide results and limits: Researchers report lesional scalp, most notably alopecia totalis/universalis, outstripped normal scalp in clonality.

Treatment noted: oral pan-JAK inhibitor, 5-10 mg twice daily. The V and J ends lost 4 bases and 3 bases, in that order; junction bases with no gene match: 6. CDR1 GTSNPN and CDR2 SVGIG come from the germline V gene (reference sequence). CDR3 length: 13 amino acids. Following RNA extraction, reverse transcription yielded cDNA that acted as the sequencing template. This table comes from immunoSEQ multiplex PCR, and its TCRdb copy is limited to in-frame clones, with some not included. Among approximately 150,000 clones listed, 58% were seen once. The genes are TRBV30 and TRBJ2-7, with TRBD1 identical over 7 bases. This receptor was identified in a human donor with alopecia areata. The specimen comprised CD4+ T cells sorted from blood, sampled at approximately week 61, from a patient treated with tofacitinib. The CDR3 spells CAWTRQGSYEQYF. CDR3 nucleotides: TGTGCCTGGACCCGACAGGGAAGCTACGAGCAGTACTTC.